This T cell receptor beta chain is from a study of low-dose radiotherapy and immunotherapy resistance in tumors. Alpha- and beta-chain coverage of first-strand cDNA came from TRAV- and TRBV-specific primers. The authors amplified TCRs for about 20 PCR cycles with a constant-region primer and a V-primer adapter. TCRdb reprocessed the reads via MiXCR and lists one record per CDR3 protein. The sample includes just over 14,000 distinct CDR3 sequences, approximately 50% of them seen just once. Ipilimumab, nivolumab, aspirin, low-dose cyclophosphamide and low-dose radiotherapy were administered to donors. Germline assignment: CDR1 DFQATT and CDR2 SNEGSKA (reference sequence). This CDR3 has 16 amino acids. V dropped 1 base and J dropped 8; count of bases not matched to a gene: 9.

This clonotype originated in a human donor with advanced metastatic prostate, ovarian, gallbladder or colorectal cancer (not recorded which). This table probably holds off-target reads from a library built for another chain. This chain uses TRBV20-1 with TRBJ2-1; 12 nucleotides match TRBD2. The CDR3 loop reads CSARATGTSGFYEQFF. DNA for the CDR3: TGCAGTGCTAGAGCTACCGGGACTAGCGGGTTCTATGAGCAGTTCTTC.